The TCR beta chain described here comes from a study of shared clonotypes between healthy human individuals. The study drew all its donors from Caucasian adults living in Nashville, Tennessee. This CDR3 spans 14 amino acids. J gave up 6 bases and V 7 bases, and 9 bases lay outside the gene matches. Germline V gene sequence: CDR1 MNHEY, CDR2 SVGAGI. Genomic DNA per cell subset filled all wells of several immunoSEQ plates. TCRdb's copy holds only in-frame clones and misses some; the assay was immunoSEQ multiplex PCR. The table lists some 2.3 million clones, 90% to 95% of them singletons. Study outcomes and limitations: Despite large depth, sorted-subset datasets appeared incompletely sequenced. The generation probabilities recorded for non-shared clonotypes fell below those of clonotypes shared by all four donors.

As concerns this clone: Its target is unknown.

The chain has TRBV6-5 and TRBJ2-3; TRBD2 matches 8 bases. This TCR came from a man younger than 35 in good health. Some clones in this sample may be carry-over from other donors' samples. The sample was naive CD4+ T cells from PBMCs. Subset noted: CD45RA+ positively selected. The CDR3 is CASTRREAGDTQYF. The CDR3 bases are TGTGCCAGCACTAGGCGGGAGGCCGGGGATACGCAGTATTTT.